Listed here are 11 T cell receptor beta chains from one sample, sequenced in a study of human T cells and chemical hapten exposure. Time point described: pre-sensitization, week 0. The treatment: therapeutic diphenylcyclopropenone sensitization with weekly scalp DPC. TCRdb reanalysed the RACE reads using MiXCR and keeps one entry per CDR3 protein. Among fewer than 300,000 distinct CDR3 sequences listed, approximately 7.5% were seen once. The source was whole blood, collected in connection with sensitization to the hapten diphenylcyclopropenone (DPC). Source of these receptors: a man between 18 and 29 years old with alopecia areata. Some clones in this sample may be carry-over from other donors' samples.

The CDR3 region has the DNA TGTGCCAGCAGCCAAGATCTCACCGCGACAGATACGCAGTATTTT. Translating gives CASSQDLTATDTQYF. V is TRBV4-2 and J is TRBJ2-3; D gene uncertain. There are 15 residues in the CDR3. CDR1 is LGHNA and CDR2 is YNFKEQ in the germline V gene. Trimming left V 0 bases short and J 3 bases short, with 10 bases between.

V and J are TRBV5-1 and TRBJ2-7, with D perhaps matching TRBD2 (5 bases). V lost 3 bases and J lost 10, with 26 bases in between. The germline V gene encodes CDR1 SGHRS and CDR2 YFSETQ. The CDR3 totals 16 residues. CDR3 in amino acids: CASSSCQCRWVEGQYV. The CDR3 DNA is TGCGCCAGCAGCTCCTGCCAGTGCCGCTGGGTTGAGGGACAGTACGTC.

This clonotype has more than one count but fewer than ten. The rearrangement uses TRBV7-2 and TRBJ1-2; D is perhaps TRBD1 (6 bases). This CDR3 region has 14 residues. From germline, CDR1 is SGHTA and CDR2 FQGNSA. With 5 bases removed from V and 7 bases from J, the gap between germline ends came to 17 bases. For the CDR3, the DNA is TGTGCCAGCAGCCGAACACGAAACAGGGTTGGCTACACCTTC. This gives the protein CASSRTRNRVGYTF.

The chain is built from TRBV10-3 and TRBJ2-2; D is uncertain. The CDR3 totals 12 residues. The V end was cut by 5 bases, the J end by 7 bases, with 8 bases between. Germline V gives CDR1 ENHRY, CDR2 SYGVKD. The CDR3 sequence: CAISPMRGELFF. The DNA for the CDR3 is TGTGCCATCAGTCCCATGCGCGGGGAGCTGTTTTTT.

This clonotype was counted at least ten times. This chain connects TRBV18 to TRBJ2-1; D is perhaps TRBD1 (5 bases). The germline gives CDR1 KGHSH, CDR2 LQKENI. The CDR3 has 16 residues. Trimming pared 0 bases from V and 6 bases from J, leaving 15 bases between. DNA of the CDR3: TGTGCCAGCTCACCACCGATAGGGCAGGGTTCCAATGAGCAGTTCTTC. Its protein is CASSPPIGQGSNEQFF.

V usage is TRBV12-3 or TRBV12-4 and J usage is TRBJ2-2, with a tentative D call TRBD2 (5 bases). V lost 7 bases to trimming and J lost 6 bases, with 6 bases between them. CDR3 length equals 11 residues. The CDR3 DNA follows: TGTGCCAGCATGCGGGCCGGGGAGCTGTTTTTT. It is translated as CASMRAGELFF.

In this sample, this clonotype turned up a few times. The rearrangement joins TRBV20-1 to TRBJ2-7; D may be TRBD1 (6 bases). The V end lost 5 bases, the J end lost 1 base, and 15 bases lay between the germline ends. The CDR3 is made up of 14 amino acids. Germline CDR1 and CDR2: DFQATT and SNEGSKA (reference sequence). Here the CDR3 DNA reads TGCAGTGCTCTAGGACAGCCTAGATCCTACGAGCAGTACTTC. It translates to CSALGQPRSYEQYF.

This clonotype came up many times. V gene TRBV12-3 or TRBV12-4 combines with J gene TRBJ1-2; TRBD1 is a possible D gene (6 bases). The CDR3 covers 14 residues. Trimming took off 4 bases at V and 4 bases at J, with 13 bases between the two ends. The CDR3 loop reads CASSYLQGAYGYTF. The CDR3 nucleotides read TGTGCCAGCAGTTATCTACAGGGTGCCTATGGCTACACCTTC.

This clonotype showed up just a few times. This chain links TRBV7-2 with TRBJ1-6, with D tentatively TRBD1 (6 bases). Trimming shortened V by 4 bases and J by 9 bases, and 16 bases separated the two germline ends. Germline loops: CDR1 SGHTA, CDR2 FQGNSA. This CDR3 is 15 amino acids long. The CDR3 region is CASSSSGVTGSPLHF. CDR3 sequence (DNA): TGTGCCAGCAGCTCCTCAGGGGTAACAGGTTCACCCCTCCACTTT.

This clonotype showed up many times. The gene calls are TRBV5-1 and TRBJ2-7; 7 bases line up with TRBD1. CDR1 and CDR2 from the germline V gene are SGHRS and YFSETQ. Trimming cost V 1 base and J 6 bases; bases outside gene matches: 7. The CDR3 extends over 14 amino acids. The DNA of the CDR3 is TGCGCCAGCAGCTTGATAGGGGGCCGATTCGAGCAGTACGTC. Amino acids: CASSLIGGRFEQYV.

This clonotype has a count of ten or more. The chain carries TRBV4-3 and TRBJ2-4; D remains unclear. The V gene lost 0 bases and the J gene lost 1 base, with 4 bases spanning the gap. Looked up from germline, CDR1 is LGHNA and CDR2 is YSLEER. The CDR3 runs 14 residues. The CDR3 DNA is TGCGCCAGCAGCCAAGACTGGGCCAAAAACATTCAGTACTTC. It specifies CASSQDWAKNIQYF.